This T cell receptor (beta chain) is from a study of PD-L1 blockade in urothelial cancer. Study-wide context: Male sex and bladder-origin urothelial cancer characterized about 85% of the roughly 29 patients. Previous chemotherapy exposure amounted to 0 to 3 regimens for patients. Regarding the study as a whole: Durable-benefit patients expanded tumor-associated blood clones more at 3 weeks.

On this clone itself: Its antigen remains unknown.

Repertoires were generated with immunoSEQ multiplex PCR, while TCRdb's copy carries only in-frame clones and drops some. The sample lists tens of thousands of clones; about four fifths were seen once. Time point reported: peripheral blood 6 weeks after treatment start. All patients carried locally advanced or metastatic urothelial carcinoma. The receptor's source is a man aged 70-80 years with urothelial cancer. Sequenced material: PBMCs, taken around atezolizumab (anti-PD-L1) treatment.

CDR3 sequence (DNA): TGTGCCAGCAGCTTAACGGGACAGTTCACAGATACGCAGTATTTT. Its protein product is CASSLTGQFTDTQYF. The rearrangement uses TRBV7-3 and TRBJ2-3, with 7 bases matching TRBD1. Trimming at V came to 0 bases and at J to 2 bases, leaving 2 bases not matched to a gene. CDR3 length: 15 amino acids. Germline CDR1 is SGHTA and CDR2 is FQGTGA.